This TCR beta chain originates from a study of blood T cell repertoires in COVID-19. Study information: From the United States, Italy and Spain came samples of acute and convalescent COVID-19.

The CDR3 runs to 15 residues. V was pared by 5 bases and J by 1 base, with 14 bases between. Germline CDR1 is SGHVS and CDR2 is FNYEAQ. Authors' analysis steps: Counts of nucleated cells, estimated from reference gene primer amplification, were obtained. Sequencing was performed with immunoSEQ multiplex PCR; in TCRdb, only in-frame clones are kept and a portion is missing. V and J calls and clone size follow that table, whereas D and trimming were derived from the DNA. The sample holds 100,000 to 150,000 clones; around 86% are singletons and the top ten take about 4.1%. Sequences were obtained from peripheral blood. V usage is TRBV7-6 and J usage is TRBJ1-1; tentatively, D is TRBD1 (5 bases). The receptor comes from a middle-aged man with acute or convalescent COVID-19. The CDR3 DNA reads TGTGCCAGCAGCCGACAGCCCGGACCGAACACTGAAGCTTTCTTT. Amino acid sequence: CASSRQPGPNTEAFF.